The T cell receptor (beta chain) described here comes from a study of control samples from healthy donors and cancer patients. This table comes from immunoSEQ multiplex PCR, and its TCRdb copy is limited to in-frame clones, with some not included. The sample contains some 70,000 clones, approximately 86% of which appear only once. Trimming removed 0 bases from V and 12 bases from J; junction bases left unmatched: 1. The germline V gene encodes CDR1 MNHEY and CDR2 SMNVEV (reference sequence). The CDR3 contains 12 residues. V usage is TRBV27 and J usage is TRBJ2-1; 8 nucleotides line up with TRBD2. Sequenced: blood. The TCR was taken from a man between 60 and 75 years old in good health. Here the CDR3 DNA reads TGTGCCAGCAGTTTATCCGGGGGGGGGCAGTTCTTC. The encoded protein is CASSLSGGGQFF.